These T cell receptor beta chains were read from a single sample in a study of T cells in tuberculosis. The protocol was immunoSEQ multiplex PCR, while the TCRdb copy is restricted to in-frame clones and leaves out a portion. The table shows 25,000 to 35,000 clones, with 92% occurring only once. The sample in question was PBMCs, obtained at tuberculosis diagnosis. These receptors all come from an adult with tuberculosis. Some clones in this sample may be carry-over from other donors' samples. The CDR3 runs from the conserved cysteine through the conserved F or W. The D gene is left open where the match is weak. Only part of the rows carry a size: once, few, many, or a class if the clone is expanded.

J: TRBJ2-1; V: TRBV5-4; D: TRBD2; length: 16; size: once; DNA: TGTGCCAGCAGCCTAGCGTCTAGCGGGGGGGGTGATGAGCAGTTCTTC; CDR3: CASSLASSGGGDEQFF
J: TRBJ2-3; V: TRBV4-1; D: TRBD1; length: 15; size: .; DNA: TGCGCCAGCAGCCAGAGCGGACAGGGGTCAGATACGCAGTATTTT; CDR3: CASSQSGQGSDTQYF
J: TRBJ1-5; V: TRBV6-1; D: TRBD1; length: 15; size: .; DNA: TGTGCCAGCAGTGATACAGGGGGCCCAAATCAGCCCCAGCATTTT; CDR3: CASSDTGGPNQPQHF
J: TRBJ2-3; V: TRBV7-8; D: TRBD1; length: 14; size: .; DNA: TGTGCCAGCAGCCTGGACAGGGTCGCAGATACGCAGTATTTT; CDR3: CASSLDRVADTQYF
J: TRBJ2-1; V: TRBV6-1; D: .; length: 13; size: .; DNA: TGTGCCAGCAGTCAGTATACAGGGAATGAGCAGTTCTTC; CDR3: CASSQYTGNEQFF
J: TRBJ1-5; V: TRBV6-1; D: .; length: 13; size: .; DNA: TGTGCCAGCAGTGTGGCCAGCAATCAGCCCCAGCATTTT; CDR3: CASSVASNQPQHF
J: TRBJ2-7; V: TRBV5-4; D: .; length: 13; size: .; DNA: TGTGCCCCTAAGGGAGGAACCTCCTACGAGCAGTACTTC; CDR3: CAPKGGTSYEQYF
J: TRBJ1-4; V: TRBV14; D: .; length: 13; size: .; DNA: TGTGCCAGCAGCCAAGACAACGGGGAAAAACTGTTTTTT; CDR3: CASSQDNGEKLFF
J: TRBJ2-3; V: TRBV9; D: .; length: 14; size: .; DNA: TGTGCCAGCAGCGTACTAGCGTTGGCAGATACGCAGTATTTT; CDR3: CASSVLALADTQYF
J: TRBJ2-2; V: TRBV5-1; D: TRBD1; length: 13; size: .; DNA: TGCGCCAGCAGCCGGACAGGGACCGGGGAGCTGTTTTTT; CDR3: CASSRTGTGELFF
J: TRBJ2-3; V: TRBV5-6; D: TRBD1; length: 16; size: .; DNA: TGTGCCAGCAGCTTGCTAAGACAGGGGGCAGGAGATACGCAGTATTTT; CDR3: CASSLLRQGAGDTQYF
J: TRBJ1-1; V: TRBV18; D: .; length: 14; size: .; DNA: TGTGCCAGCTCCCAAAGGAGGGACTACCCTGAAGCTTTCTTT; CDR3: CASSQRRDYPEAFF
J: TRBJ1-3; V: TRBV4-2; D: TRBD1; length: 16; size: .; DNA: TGTGCCAGCAGCCAAGAGTCCAGGGGGTTGAGAAACACCATATATTTT; CDR3: CASSQESRGLRNTIYF
J: TRBJ1-2; V: TRBV19; D: .; length: 13; size: .; DNA: TGTGCCAGTAGTATAGCCCGGGACTATGGCTACACCTTC; CDR3: CASSIARDYGYTF
J: TRBJ2-1; V: TRBV4-1; D: TRBD2; length: 16; size: .; DNA: TGCGCCAGCAGCCAGATACTAGCGGGGGGGCTCAATGAGCAGTTCTTC; CDR3: CASSQILAGGLNEQFF
J: TRBJ2-5; V: TRBV18; D: .; length: 18; size: .; DNA: TGTGCCAGCTCACCAAAAACGTTTGGGGCAGCATATCAAGAGACCCAGTACTTC; CDR3: CASSPKTFGAAYQETQYF
J: TRBJ2-6; V: TRBV5-4; D: TRBD2; length: 16; size: .; DNA: TGTGCCAGCAGCTTTGGGGGGGATTCTGGGGCCAACGTCCTGACTTTC; CDR3: CASSFGGDSGANVLTF
J: TRBJ1-5; V: TRBV5-5; D: TRBD1; length: 17; size: once; DNA: TGTGCCAGCAGCTTGGCGGCAGGGGGCGCGAACAATCAGCCCCAGCATTTT; CDR3: CASSLAAGGANNQPQHF
J: TRBJ2-1; V: TRBV27; D: .; length: 11; size: .; DNA: TGTGCCAGCAGTTCTACAGGGTATCAGTTCTTC; CDR3: CASSSTGYQFF
J: TRBJ2-3; V: TRBV15; D: TRBD1; length: 17; size: .; DNA: TGTGCCACCAGCAGAGCCGGGGACAGGGGGCTCGGGGATACGCAGTATTTT; CDR3: CATSRAGDRGLGDTQYF
J: TRBJ2-1; V: TRBV6-5; D: TRBD2; length: 15; size: .; DNA: TGTGCCAGCAGTTATCTTAGCGGGGGGGCCTTTGAGCAGTTCTTC; CDR3: CASSYLSGGAFEQFF
J: TRBJ2-3; V: TRBV5-1; D: TRBD2; length: 16; size: .; DNA: TGCGCCAGCAGCTTTGGCGGGGGGGCGGTTTTAAATACGCAGTATTTT; CDR3: CASSFGGGAVLNTQYF
J: TRBJ1-6; V: TRBV2; D: .; length: 15; size: few; DNA: TGTGCCAGCACCCGATCGGGTGTACCGAATTCACCCCTCCACTTT; CDR3: CASTRSGVPNSPLHF
J: TRBJ2-2; V: TRBV4-1; D: .; length: 15; size: .; DNA: TGCGCCAGCAGCGAGACGGGGTTTACGATCGGGGAGCTGTTTTTT; CDR3: CASSETGFTIGELFF
J: TRBJ2-1; V: TRBV5-4; D: .; length: 15; size: .; DNA: TGTGCCTTTGGAGGGGGCGCTGTGGGTTACAATGAGCAGTTCTTC; CDR3: CAFGGGAVGYNEQFF
J: TRBJ2-7; V: TRBV5-1; D: TRBD1; length: 14; size: few; DNA: TGCGCCAGCAGCGTCCGGGACAGGTCCTACGAGCAGTACTTC; CDR3: CASSVRDRSYEQYF
J: TRBJ1-2; V: TRBV30; D: .; length: 12; size: .; DNA: TGTGCCTGGAATGAGGGTATTCCCGGCTACACCTTC; CDR3: CAWNEGIPGYTF
J: TRBJ1-2; V: TRBV27; D: TRBD1; length: 16; size: .; DNA: TGTGCCAGCAGCCTGAGACCGGGACAGGGGCAGCGTGGCTACACCTTC; CDR3: CASSLRPGQGQRGYTF
J: TRBJ2-7; V: TRBV30; D: .; length: 11; size: .; DNA: TGTGCCTGGAGGAAACTGCCGGAGCAGTACTTC; CDR3: CAWRKLPEQYF
J: TRBJ2-3; V: TRBV7-2; D: .; length: 18; size: .; DNA: TGTGCCAGCAGCTCTAACGGGGGGCACTTACTAAACACAGATACGCAGTATTTT; CDR3: CASSSNGGHLLNTDTQYF
J: TRBJ1-4; V: TRBV2; D: .; length: 15; size: .; DNA: TGTGCCAGCAGCAAAAGGGGAGGGGGGAATGAAAAACTGTTTTTT; CDR3: CASSKRGGGNEKLFF
J: TRBJ2-7; V: TRBV27; D: .; length: 16; size: .; DNA: TGTGCCAGCAGTTTAATCAGTGGCAGGGGGGCCTACGAGCAGTACTTC; CDR3: CASSLISGRGAYEQYF
J: TRBJ1-5; V: TRBV4-2; D: TRBD1; length: 16; size: .; DNA: TGTGCCAGCAGCCAAGAACAGGGGGTTTACTCCCAGCCCCAGCATTTT; CDR3: CASSQEQGVYSQPQHF
J: TRBJ1-3; V: TRBV5-6; D: .; length: 14; size: .; DNA: TGTGCCAGTCAGGACAGCCTCTCTGGAAACACCATATATTTT; CDR3: CASQDSLSGNTIYF
J: TRBJ1-2; V: TRBV30; D: .; length: 11; size: .; DNA: TGTGCCTTTCGACTGAACTATGGCTACACCTTC; CDR3: CAFRLNYGYTF